The clone carrying this TCR beta chain was observed a handful of times. The sample originates from a study of blood T cell repertoires in COVID-19. TCRdb keeps only in-frame clones here, not all; method: immunoSEQ multiplex PCR. The table includes roughly 20,000 clones, 88% detected once. In germline, CDR1 is SGHDT, CDR2 YYEEEE. The ends were cut back, 0 bases at V and 0 bases at J, with 3 bases in the middle. The CDR3 extends over 13 amino acids. The sequencing sample was made of peripheral blood. This receptor was taken from a human donor in a cohort sampled during active COVID-19. The genes are TRBV5-6 and TRBJ1-2; D ambiguous. The CDR3 nucleotides are TGTGCCAGCAGCTTGGTCACTAACTATGGCTACACCTTC. Its translation is CASSLVTNYGYTF.